Below, 16 T cell receptor beta chains from the same sample are listed, as sequenced in a study of blood T cell repertoires in COVID-19. Method: immunoSEQ multiplex PCR; TCRdb's copy keeps in-frame clones and lacks some. The sample gives fewer than 350,000 clones, approximately 90% of which show up once; over 4% is in the top ten. Sequenced material: PBMCs or T cells enriched from blood (not recorded which). The receptors originated from a woman aged 25 to 39 with acute COVID-19.

The chain recombines TRBV10-3 with TRBJ2-3, with D tentatively TRBD2 (5 bases). V was pared by 11 bases and J by 2 bases, with 11 bases between. This CDR3 is 12 amino acids long. Germline CDR1 and CDR2: ENHRY and SYGVKD. This chain's CDR3 is CAASGNTDTQYF. The CDR3 DNA reads TGTGCCGCGTCCGGGAACACAGATACGCAGTATTTT.

The chain couples TRBV6-1 to TRBJ2-1, with TRBD2 matching over 11 bases. V lost 1 base, J lost 1 base, and 6 bases stayed unmatched. Per the germline V gene, CDR1 is MNHNS and CDR2 is SASEGT. CDR3 length: 18 residues. CDR3 loop: CASSEGKTSGISYNEQFF. In DNA form, the CDR3 reads TGTGCCAGCAGTGAAGGGAAGACTAGCGGGATTTCCTACAATGAGCAGTTCTTC.

This chain links TRBV19 with TRBJ2-2; D is undetermined. With 9 bases removed from V and 7 bases from J, the gap between germline ends came to 9 bases. CDR1 and CDR2 from the germline V gene are LNHDA and SQIVND (reference sequence). CDR3 length: 11 residues. The CDR3 protein is CASSPFGELFF. The DNA of the CDR3 is TGTGCCAGCAGTCCTTTCGGGGAGCTGTTTTTT.

This chain links TRBV3-1 (or the pseudogene TRBV3-2) with TRBJ2-3, with D possibly TRBD1 on 7 matching bases. The CDR3 totals 14 residues. CDR1 LGHDT and CDR2 YNNKEL come from the germline V gene (reference sequence). V lost 4 bases and J lost 5, with 13 bases in between. The CDR3 loop reads CASSLGTAGDTQYF. CDR3 DNA: TGTGCCAGCAGCCTGGGGACAGCGGGAGATACGCAGTATTTT.

The chain recombines TRBV4-3 with TRBJ2-1; 7 positions agree with TRBD2. Trimming took 1 base from V and 5 from J; bases not matched to a gene: 8. The length of the CDR3 is 16 residues. In germline, CDR1 is LGHNA, CDR2 YSLEER. As DNA, the CDR3 is TGCGCCAGCAGCCAAGGAGCCGGCGGACTAGACAATGAGCAGTTCTTC. Translating it yields CASSQGAGGLDNEQFF.

The V call is TRBV27, the J call TRBJ2-2, with D uncertain. The CDR3 loop spans 13 amino acids. From germline, CDR1 is MNHEY and CDR2 SMNVEV (reference sequence). The V end was cut by 6 bases, the J end by 8 bases, with 13 bases between. The DNA of the CDR3 is TGTGCCAGCAGCGGCAGCAGCGCTGGGGAGCTGTTTTTT. Translating gives CASSGSSAGELFF.

The chain links TRBV9 to TRBJ2-3, with D perhaps TRBD2 (6 bases). With 3 bases removed from V and 6 bases from J, the gap between germline ends came to 23 bases. Germline loops: CDR1 SGDLS, CDR2 YYNGEE. The CDR3 is 17 residues long. The CDR3 sequence: CASSAEGAGGARDTQYF. The CDR3, as DNA: TGTGCCAGCAGCGCAGAGGGTGCTGGAGGGGCCCGGGATACGCAGTATTTT.

This clone has a single count. This chain links TRBV2 with TRBJ1-3; TRBD1 is a possible D gene (5 bases). The germline V gene encodes CDR1 SNHLY and CDR2 FYNNEI. The CDR3 is made up of 16 amino acids. V shed 6 bases and J shed 0 bases, with 15 bases lying between them. The CDR3 loop is CASRGPGLISGNTIYF. The CDR3, as DNA: TGTGCCAGCAGGGGACCGGGACTGATCTCTGGAAACACCATATATTTT.

This clone was observed a few times. The V call is TRBV7-9, the J call TRBJ2-2; 9 bases match TRBD1. Trimming at V came to 5 bases and at J to 1 base, leaving 2 bases not matched to a gene. CDR1 SEHNR and CDR2 FQNEAQ come from the germline V gene (reference sequence). This CDR3 comprises 15 residues. The CDR3 loop is CASSPGQGNTGELFF. The CDR3 DNA is TGTGCCAGCAGCCCGGGACAGGGGAACACCGGGGAGCTGTTTTTT.

DNA for the CDR3: TGTGCAAGTCGTCCATCACCGGGACTAGCGTGTTCCGGGGAGCTGTTTTTT. Its translation is CASRPSPGLACSGELFF. J is TRBJ2-2 and V is TRBV12-2; TRBD2 is the table's D call, not checked against the DNA. TRBV12-2 is annotated as a pseudogene. The CDR3 is 17 amino acids.

V gene TRBV4-3 combines with J gene TRBJ1-4, with unresolved D. CDR3 length equals 14 residues. CDR1 LGHNA and CDR2 YSLEER come from the germline V gene. The V end was cut by 1 base, the J end by 5 bases, with 8 bases between. DNA for the CDR3: TGCGCCAGCAGCCAAGGGCAGCGGAATGAAAAACTGTTTTTT. Translation gives CASSQGQRNEKLFF.

The genes are TRBV4-1 and TRBJ1-2, with 8 bases aligning to TRBD1. This CDR3 spans 15 amino acids. The V gene's germline CDR1 is MGHRA and CDR2 YSYEKL. Unmatched junction bases numbered 7, after V lost 4 bases and J lost 3 bases. This CDR3 reads CASSLWQGADYGYTF. CDR3 sequence (DNA): TGCGCCAGCAGCCTCTGGCAGGGGGCAGACTATGGCTACACCTTC.

This chain joins TRBV15 and TRBJ2-7; no definite D call. The CDR3 has 15 residues. CDR1 and CDR2 from the germline V gene are LNHNV and YYDKDF (reference sequence). Trimming took off 0 bases at V and 0 bases at J, with 9 bases between the two ends. The CDR3 loop reads CATSRDRSPSYEQYF. The CDR3 DNA sequence: TGTGCCACCAGCAGAGATAGATCCCCCTCCTACGAGCAGTACTTC.

The V call is TRBV27, the J call TRBJ2-3; D is uncertain. CDR1 is MNHEY, CDR2 SMNVEV, per germline (reference sequence). This CDR3 is 13 amino acids long. Trimming stripped 3 bases from V and 2 bases from J, with 6 bases between. The CDR3 region is CASSFGITDTQYF. CDR3 bases: TGTGCCAGCAGTTTCGGTATCACAGATACGCAGTATTTT.

The chain couples TRBV7-9 to TRBJ1-3; D possibly corresponds to TRBD1 (6 bases). Germline CDR1 and CDR2: SEHNR and FQNEAQ (reference sequence). V dropped 4 bases and J dropped 0 bases, with 10 bases sitting between them. CDR3 size: 15 residues. The CDR3 loop is CASSSLDSSGNTIYF. The CDR3 DNA reads TGTGCCAGCAGCTCGTTGGACAGCTCTGGAAACACCATATATTTT.

The J gene is TRBJ2-1, the V gene TRBV24-1; no clear D. Germline CDR1 and CDR2: KGHDR and SFDVKD. V dropped 5 bases and J dropped 6 bases, with 4 bases sitting between them. This CDR3 spans 11 amino acids. CDR3 DNA: TGTGCCACCAGTGCCATCAATGAGCAGTTCTTC. Its protein is CATSAINEQFF.